Listed below are T cell receptor beta chains from one sample, sequenced in a study of cytomegalovirus exposure and HLA in healthy donors. Measured with immunoSEQ multiplex PCR; TCRdb has only the in-frame clones, and not every one. The data contain 150,000 to 200,000 clones, 60% to 80% of them seen just once; the ten biggest clones take up around 0.96%. Material: PBMCs. These receptors were obtained from a woman aged 45-65 years in good health and CMV-seropositive. CDR3s include the opening cysteine and the closing phenylalanine or tryptophan. D genes are given only for firm matches. Not every row has a clone size; where given, it reads once, few, many or a size class.

J: TRBJ1-3; V: TRBV28; D: .; size: .; DNA: TGTGCCAGCAGTTTATCTCCTGGAAACACCATATATTTT; CDR3: CASSLSPGNTIYF
J: TRBJ1-1; V: TRBV18; D: .; size: .; DNA: TGTGCCAGCTCACCAAAAACCAGAATTGAAGCTTTCTTT; CDR3: CASSPKTRIEAFF
J: TRBJ2-2; V: TRBV7-6; D: .; size: few; DNA: TGTGCCAGCAGCTTAGTGTCGGGGGAAGGAATCGGGGAGCTGTTTTTT; CDR3: CASSLVSGEGIGELFF
J: TRBJ2-7; V: TRBV25-1; D: TRBD2; size: .; DNA: TGTGCCAGCAGTGAATGGGGGACTAGCGGGGTCCCCTACGAGCAGTACTTC; CDR3: CASSEWGTSGVPYEQYF
J: TRBJ2-7; V: TRBV5-6; D: .; size: few; DNA: TGTGCCAGCAGTTGGGGGCAGGGTTCCTACGAGCAGTACTTC; CDR3: CASSWGQGSYEQYF
J: TRBJ2-7; V: TRBV5-6; D: TRBD1; size: .; DNA: TGTGCCAGCACATTACAGGGGGAATCCTACGAGCAGTACTTC; CDR3: CASTLQGESYEQYF
J: TRBJ2-3; V: TRBV7-3; D: .; size: .; DNA: TGTGCCAGCAGCTTGAGCACTAGCACAGATACGCAGTATTTT; CDR3: CASSLSTSTDTQYF
J: TRBJ2-7; V: TRBV11-2; D: .; size: .; DNA: TGTGCCAGCAGCTTAGGGGCAGTGATTACCTACGAGCAGTACTTC; CDR3: CASSLGAVITYEQYF
J: TRBJ1-5; V: TRBV19; D: .; size: .; DNA: TGTGCCAGTAGTTTAGCCACAGACCCCGGTCGGCAGCCCCAGCATTTT; CDR3: CASSLATDPGRQPQHF
J: TRBJ1-4; V: TRBV6-4; D: .; size: .; DNA: TGTGCCAGCAGTGGCCAAGAGGTAAAGGCAACTAATGAAAAACTGTTTTTT; CDR3: CASSGQEVKATNEKLFF
J: TRBJ2-5; V: TRBV2; D: TRBD2; size: few; DNA: TGTGCCAGCATGGGGACTAGCGGGAGGTTGGGAGAGACCCAGTACTTC; CDR3: CASMGTSGRLGETQYF
J: TRBJ2-4; V: TRBV29-1; D: TRBD1; size: .; DNA: TGCAGCGTTGAAGGGACAGGCATTCAGTACTTC; CDR3: CSVEGTGIQYF
J: TRBJ2-1; V: TRBV13; D: TRBD2; size: .; DNA: TGTGCCAGCAGCTTCCAGCGGGAGGGCCTCGATGAGCAGTTCTTC; CDR3: CASSFQREGLDEQFF
J: TRBJ2-1; V: TRBV4-1; D: TRBD2; size: .; DNA: TGCGCCAGCAGCCAAGATAACAGCGGGAGGTTCAATGAGCAGTTCTTC; CDR3: CASSQDNSGRFNEQFF
J: TRBJ1-1; V: TRBV19; D: TRBD1; size: .; DNA: TGTGCCAGTATTCCGGGACAGGGGGCGTCGGCTGAAGCTTTCTTT; CDR3: CASIPGQGASAEAFF
J: TRBJ1-2; V: TRBV5-4; D: .; size: .; DNA: TGTGCCAGCGCACCCCAGGGTGGCATACAGGGCTGGTATGGCTACACCTTC; CDR3: CASAPQGGIQGWYGYTF
J: TRBJ1-5; V: TRBV2; D: .; size: once; DNA: TGTGCCAGCAGTGACCAGGCAGGGCCCAGCAATCAGCCCCAGCATTTT; CDR3: CASSDQAGPSNQPQHF
J: TRBJ2-5; V: TRBV14; D: TRBD2; size: .; DNA: TGTGCCAGCAGCCAAGGTTTTATGGAAAGACTAGCGGAAGAGACCCAGTACTTC; CDR3: CASSQGFMERLAEETQYF
J: TRBJ2-1; V: TRBV6-5; D: .; size: .; DNA: TGTGCCAGCAGTTACTCGGACAGACTGCACTACAATGAGCAGTTCTTC; CDR3: CASSYSDRLHYNEQFF
J: TRBJ2-3; V: TRBV5-6; D: .; size: .; DNA: TGTGCCAGCAGCGCCGGAGGGTATGCAGATACGCAGTATTTT; CDR3: CASSAGGYADTQYF
J: TRBJ2-2; V: TRBV13; D: TRBD2; size: .; DNA: TGTGCCAGCAGCTTTAGCGGGAGGGACACCGGGGAGCTGTTTTTT; CDR3: CASSFSGRDTGELFF
J: TRBJ1-2; V: TRBV7-2; D: .; size: .; DNA: TGTGCCAGCAGCCAGCCATGGGGGGGCGCGAGTGGCTACACCTTC; CDR3: CASSQPWGGASGYTF
J: TRBJ1-1; V: TRBV18; D: TRBD1; size: few; DNA: TGTGCCAGCTCACCAGGACAGGGGAACACTGAAGCTTTCTTT; CDR3: CASSPGQGNTEAFF
J: TRBJ2-3; V: TRBV18; D: TRBD2; size: .; DNA: TGTGCCAGCTCACCACTACAGCTAGCGGGAACTTATACGCAGTATTTT; CDR3: CASSPLQLAGTYTQYF
J: TRBJ1-2; V: TRBV19; D: TRBD1; size: .; DNA: TGTGCCAGTCGCACCCGGCACAGGGGGTCTAACTATGGCTACACCTTC; CDR3: CASRTRHRGSNYGYTF
J: TRBJ2-1; V: TRBV9; D: TRBD2; size: once; DNA: TGTGCCAGCAGCGTAGCCCTCGGTAGCGGGGAAAATGAGCAGTTCTTC; CDR3: CASSVALGSGENEQFF
J: TRBJ2-3; V: TRBV10-3; D: .; size: .; DNA: TGTGCCATCAGTGACCCTCCAGGGACAGATACGCAGTATTTT; CDR3: CAISDPPGTDTQYF
J: TRBJ1-4; V: TRBV19; D: .; size: .; DNA: TGTGCCAGTACCCCCAGGTCAACACTGAGCCTATGGACTAATGAAAAACTGTTTTTT; CDR3: CASTPRSTLSLWTNEKLFF
J: TRBJ2-1; V: TRBV5-4; D: .; size: .; DNA: TGTGCCAGCAGCGCCTCAGGGGCCTACAATGAGCAGTTCTTC; CDR3: CASSASGAYNEQFF
J: TRBJ2-3; V: TRBV7-2; D: .; size: once; DNA: TGTGCCAGCAGCCTTAGGATTGTCGGGGGGCAGGTCGCAGATACGCAGTATTTT; CDR3: CASSLRIVGGQVADTQYF
J: TRBJ2-7; V: TRBV11-1; D: TRBD1; size: .; DNA: TGTGCCAGCAGCCGGCCGGGACAGGGCAACGAGCAGTACTTC; CDR3: CASSRPGQGNEQYF
J: TRBJ2-5; V: TRBV27; D: .; size: .; DNA: TGTGCCAGCAGTTTACGGGTGGGGCAGCACCAAGAGACCCAGTACTTC; CDR3: CASSLRVGQHQETQYF
J: TRBJ2-7; V: TRBV29-1; D: TRBD1; size: .; DNA: TGCAGCGTTGGGGGGGACAGGGGATACGAGCAGTACTTC; CDR3: CSVGGDRGYEQYF
J: TRBJ2-1; V: TRBV27; D: .; size: .; DNA: TGTGCCAGCAGTTTATCGAGACGGGTGGCCCCTCGCTCCTACAATGAGCAGTTCTTC; CDR3: CASSLSRRVAPRSYNEQFF
J: TRBJ2-5; V: TRBV7-9; D: .; size: .; DNA: TGTGCCAGCAGCTTAGGGGCAGGGCTTGACCAAGAGACCCAGTACTTC; CDR3: CASSLGAGLDQETQYF
J: TRBJ2-3; V: TRBV27; D: .; size: .; DNA: TGTGCCAGCAGTTTATCACCCGCGGCGCCGGCAGATACGCAGTATTTT; CDR3: CASSLSPAAPADTQYF
J: TRBJ2-7; V: TRBV19; D: TRBD2; size: few; DNA: TGTGCCAGTAGTTCTCTAGCGGGAGACGCCTACGAGCAGTACTTC; CDR3: CASSSLAGDAYEQYF